The rows below give T cell receptor beta chains drawn from one sample of a study of CD8 T cells in Susac syndrome. TCRdb re-analysed the immunoSEQ multiplex PCR reads in MiXCR, keeping a single row per CDR3 protein. The sample has 100,000 or so distinct CDR3 sequences; roughly 94% are singletons. The sequencing sample was made of CD4+ T cells from PBMCs. The receptors shown here come from a human donor with Susac syndrome. The CDR3 runs from the conserved cysteine through the conserved F or W. A D gene is named only where the DNA matches it firmly. The size field is filled for only some rows; it gives once, few, many or a size class.

TRBV29-1	-	-	TRBJ1-5	TGCAGCGTTGGTACGGGGATAGGTCAGCCCCAGCATTTT	CSVGTGIGQPQHF
TRBV7-9	-	TRBD1	TRBJ2-1	TGTGCCAGCAGCAGAGAACAGGGGGCGGAGTACAATGAGCAGTTCTTC	CASSREQGAEYNEQFF
TRBV12-5	-	-	TRBJ2-1	TGTGCTAGTGGTCCCTTGGGAGGCTACAATGAGCAGTTCTTC	CASGPLGGYNEQFF
TRBV9	-	-	TRBJ2-2	TGTGCCAGCAGCGTAGCCTTCGCCGGGGAGCTGTTTTTT	CASSVAFAGELFF
TRBV3-1	-	-	TRBJ1-4	TGTGCCAGCAGCCAGACGGCGGGAGGCACAACTAATGAAAAACTGTTTTTT	CASSQTAGGTTNEKLFF
TRBV5-1	-	-	TRBJ1-1	TGCGCCAGCGGATCAGGGGCGAACACTGAAGCTTTCTTT	CASGSGANTEAFF
TRBV7-2	-	-	TRBJ2-5	TGTGCCAGCAGCTTGTCGGAGACCCAGTACTTC	CASSLSETQYF
TRBV19	-	-	TRBJ1-2	TGTGCCAGTAGTATATTAGACCCGCCGGGGGGCTACACCTTC	CASSILDPPGGYTF
TRBV7-7	-	-	TRBJ2-1	TGTGCCAGCAGCTTAGACCAGCGATTGACCCTAAGCTCCTACAATGAGCAGTTCTTC	CASSLDQRLTLSSYNEQFF
TRBV11-2	-	-	TRBJ2-1	TGTGCCAGCAACGGGCCATACAATGAGCAGTTCTTC	CASNGPYNEQFF
TRBV11-3	-	-	TRBJ1-1	TGTGCCAGCAGCCAAGACAGGTCAAACACTGAAGCTTTCTTT	CASSQDRSNTEAFF
TRBV5-1	-	TRBD2	TRBJ2-5	TGCGCCAGCAGCTTGATTGGCGGGGGGGCCGGAGAGACCCAGTACTTC	CASSLIGGGAGETQYF
TRBV2	once	-	TRBJ1-2	TGTGCCAGCAGTGAATTGCAGCCTGGCTACACCTTC	CASSELQPGYTF
TRBV7-2	-	-	TRBJ2-1	TGTGCCAGCAGCTTGGGCAAGCAGTTCTTC	CASSLGKQFF
TRBV7-2	-	TRBD1	TRBJ2-1	TGTGCCAGCACCCAGGGGGGACAGGGAGGTGAGCAGTTCTTC	CASTQGGQGGEQFF
TRBV3-1	-	-	TRBJ1-2	TGTGCCAGCAGCCAAGATTTTGGCCACTATGGCTACACCTTC	CASSQDFGHYGYTF
TRBV10-2	-	-	TRBJ2-5	TGCGCCAGCAGTCCCTCCACGGTCCAAGAGACCCAGTACTTC	CASSPSTVQETQYF
TRBV20-1	-	-	TRBJ2-5	TGCAGTTCACTTCGAGTCTGGGGTGTAGTCCAAGAGACCCAGTACTTC	CSSLRVWGVVQETQYF
TRBV20-1	-	-	TRBJ2-4	TGCAGTGCCCGGCTAGGGGTCAGAGCCAAAAACATTCAGTACTTC	CSARLGVRAKNIQYF
TRBV3-1	-	-	TRBJ2-4	TGTGCCAGCAGCCAAATGAGGGAATCGAAAAACATTCAGTACTTC	CASSQMRESKNIQYF
TRBV5-1	-	TRBD2	TRBJ2-3	TGCGCCAGCAGCCCGGGACTACAGACAGATACGCAGTATTTT	CASSPGLQTDTQYF
TRBV3-1	-	-	TRBJ2-2	TGTGCCAGCAGCCAGCTGGCCAACACCGGGGAGCTGTTTTTT	CASSQLANTGELFF
TRBV23-1	-	-	TRBJ2-3	TGCGCCAGCAGTCAATCTCTGGGGGCGGATACGCAGTATTTT	CASSQSLGADTQYF
TRBV5-6	-	-	TRBJ1-5	TGTGCCAGCAGCAAATATAGCAATCAGCCCCAGCATTTT	CASSKYSNQPQHF
TRBV4-1	-	-	TRBJ1-4	TGCGCCAGCAGCCCCCTGAGTGGTGAAAAACTGTTTTTT	CASSPLSGEKLFF
TRBV7-9	-	-	TRBJ2-5	TGTGCCAGCAGACCCATCGACGGGACCCAGTACTTC	CASRPIDGTQYF
TRBV5-1	-	-	TRBJ2-2	TGCGCCAGCAGCCTGACTGCCTTGAACACCGGGGAGCTGTTTTTT	CASSLTALNTGELFF
TRBV4-1	-	-	TRBJ1-2	TGCGCCAGCAGCCAAGTAGGAGAGGGATGGGATGGCTACACCTTC	CASSQVGEGWDGYTF
TRBV4-2	-	-	TRBJ1-2	TGTGCCAGCAGCCAAGAAAACGGGGCCTCCGCCTTC	CASSQENGASAF
TRBV30	-	TRBD2	TRBJ2-3	TGTGCCTGGACTAGAGTAGCGGGGTTCACAGATACGCAGTATTTT	CAWTRVAGFTDTQYF
TRBV29-1	-	TRBD1	TRBJ2-2	TGCAGCGTCCTACAGGGGGTCACATCCACCGGGGAGCTGTTTTTT	CSVLQGVTSTGELFF
TRBV3-1	-	TRBD1	TRBJ1-1	TGTGCCAGCAGCCTAGCGGGACAGTTGAACACTGAAGCTTTCTTT	CASSLAGQLNTEAFF
TRBV12-3/TRBV12-4	-	-	TRBJ1-2	TGTGCCAGCAGTTTTGGTACTTATGGCTACACCTTC	CASSFGTYGYTF
TRBV19	-	-	TRBJ1-1	TGTGCCAGTAACTTAAAGGTGAACACTGAAGCTTTCTTT	CASNLKVNTEAFF
TRBV29-1	-	TRBD1	TRBJ2-7	TGCAGCGTTTTGCCGGGACAGGGGGAGCAGTACTTC	CSVLPGQGEQYF
TRBV2	-	-	TRBJ2-1	TGTGCCAGCAGTGAAGGGGCGTGGAGGGAAACTGCCTATAGGCAGTTCTTC	CASSEGAWRETAYRQFF
TRBV5-6	-	-	TRBJ1-5	TGTGCCAGCAGCGGTAGGGGCAATCAGCCCCAGCATTTT	CASSGRGNQPQHF
TRBV20-1	-	TRBD2	TRBJ2-1	TGCAGTGCCCCACTAGCGGGGGGGCTCAATGAGCAGTTCTTC	CSAPLAGGLNEQFF
TRBV30	-	-	TRBJ1-1	TGTGCCTGGAGTACCGGGACGGGGCCAAACACTGAAGCTTTCTTT	CAWSTGTGPNTEAFF
TRBV29-1	-	-	TRBJ2-7	TGCAGCGTTGGGGGAGAGGGGCAATGGTACGAGCAGTACTTC	CSVGGEGQWYEQYF
TRBV19	-	TRBD1	TRBJ1-1	TGTGCCAGTAGCCCGGACAGGTCGGGCACTGAAGCTTTCTTT	CASSPDRSGTEAFF
TRBV4-1	once	-	TRBJ2-2	TGCGCCAGCAGCCAGACTGGGCTGAACACCGGGGAGCTGTTTTTT	CASSQTGLNTGELFF
TRBV7-8	-	-	TRBJ1-5	TGTGCCAGCAGCCCGCGATACGGGGGCAATCAGCCCCAGCATTTT	CASSPRYGGNQPQHF
TRBV30	-	-	TRBJ1-5	TGTGCCTGGACCTCAGAGCACAATCAGCCCCAGCATTTT	CAWTSEHNQPQHF
TRBV7-9	-	TRBD1	TRBJ1-2	TGTGCCAGCAGCTTCTCGGGACAGGGGAACTATGGCTACACCTTC	CASSFSGQGNYGYTF
TRBV20-1	-	TRBD2	TRBJ2-3	TGCAGTGCTAGAGTGGCGGGGGTTAAAAATACGCAGTATTTT	CSARVAGVKNTQYF
TRBV4-1	-	TRBD1	TRBJ1-2	TGCGCCAGCAGCCACCTCCCTGGGACAGGTGTTAACTATGGCTACACCTTC	CASSHLPGTGVNYGYTF
TRBV9	-	-	TRBJ1-3	TGTGCCAGCAGCGTAGATTTTGGCGCTGGAAACACCATATATTTT	CASSVDFGAGNTIYF
TRBV29-1	-	TRBD1	TRBJ2-3	TGCAGCGTTAAAACAGGGGGCACAGATACGCAGTATTTT	CSVKTGGTDTQYF
TRBV5-6	-	-	TRBJ2-5	TGTGCCAGCAGCTTTGGGGACGCCCAAGAGACCCAGTACTTC	CASSFGDAQETQYF
TRBV6-1	-	-	TRBJ2-7	TGTGCCAGCGGCTGGGACCCCACCTACGAGCAGTACTTC	CASGWDPTYEQYF
TRBV12-3/TRBV12-4	-	-	TRBJ1-1	TGTGCCAGCAGTTTAGCCGGCGACACTGAAGCTTTCTTT	CASSLAGDTEAFF
TRBV2	-	TRBD2	TRBJ2-1	TGTGCCAGCAGAAAACTAGCGGGGGAGGAGCAGTTCTTC	CASRKLAGEEQFF
TRBV24-1	-	-	TRBJ2-1	TGTGCCACCAGTGATTTCGAAGACAATGAGCAGTTCTTC	CATSDFEDNEQFF
TRBV4-3	once	-	TRBJ2-4	TGCGCCAGCAGCCAAGAGAGAAGTAGTCTTAACATTCAGTACTTC	CASSQERSSLNIQYF
TRBV7-9	few	TRBD1	TRBJ2-7	TGTGCCAGCAGCTCGACAGGGGGCGCGGCCGAGCAGTACTTC	CASSSTGGAAEQYF
TRBV7-9	-	-	TRBJ2-2	TGTGCCAGCAGCCGAGCGGACGTCAGGGAGCTGTTTTTT	CASSRADVRELFF